These T cell receptor beta chains were read from a single sample in a study of shared clonotypes between healthy human individuals. Sequencing was performed with immunoSEQ multiplex PCR; in TCRdb, only in-frame clones are kept and a portion is missing. Found here are fewer than 2.5 million clones, 90% to 95% of them singletons; the top ten hold about 0.39%. Specimen: naive CD4+ T cells from PBMCs. These receptors were taken from a man younger than 35 in good health. Some clones in this sample may be carry-over from other donors' samples. CDR3s include the opening cysteine and the closing phenylalanine or tryptophan. D genes are given only for firm matches. Expanded clones get a size class; other rows say once, few or many, or leave the size out.

clone size	V gene	D gene	J gene	CDR3 DNA	CDR3 protein
.	TRBV5-1	TRBD1	TRBJ1-5	TGCGCCAGCAGCCTGGGACAGGGTAGCAATCAGCCCCAGCATTTT	CASSLGQGSNQPQHF
.	TRBV7-2	.	TRBJ1-2	TGTGCCAGCAACTTAGGAGACCCGTCGGGCTATGGCTACACCTTC	CASNLGDPSGYGYTF
.	TRBV28	.	TRBJ1-4	TGTGCAGGGTCCCACGGGGGTGCCCCTCCCCCGACTAATGAAAAACTGTTTTTT	CAGSHGGAPPPTNEKLFF
.	TRBV19	.	TRBJ2-6	TGTGCCAGTAGGGACCTCACTGGGGCCAACGTCCTGACTTTC	CASRDLTGANVLTF
.	TRBV29-1	TRBD1	TRBJ2-3	TGCAGCGGACAGGGGGCGCCTACAGATACGCAGTATTTT	CSGQGAPTDTQYF
.	TRBV5-1	.	TRBJ2-3	TGCGCCAGCAGCTTGGTTGGCGGGAGCACAGATACGCAGTATTTT	CASSLVGGSTDTQYF
.	TRBV5-1	TRBD1	TRBJ1-1	TGCGCCAGCAGCGTTGACAGGGTGAGCACTGAAGCTTTCTTT	CASSVDRVSTEAFF
.	TRBV5-6	.	TRBJ1-4	TGTGCCAGCAGCTTGTTTCGGAATCGGAATGAAAAACTGTTTTTT	CASSLFRNRNEKLFF
.	TRBV28	.	TRBJ1-1	TGTGCCAGCAGTGCGGCGGGGGCCGAGGCTGAAGCTTTCTTT	CASSAAGAEAEAFF
.	TRBV5-5	.	TRBJ2-1	TGTGCCAGCAGCTTGCTTGGAGGCTCCTACAATGAGCAGTTCTTC	CASSLLGGSYNEQFF
.	TRBV5-4	TRBD2	TRBJ2-7	TGTGCCAGCAGCTCACGGACTAGCGGGAGCCTATACGAGCAGTACTTC	CASSSRTSGSLYEQYF
.	TRBV6-5	TRBD1	TRBJ2-3	TGTGCCAGCAGTCCCCCGGGACAGGGATCAGATACGCAGTATTTT	CASSPPGQGSDTQYF
once	TRBV11-2	.	TRBJ2-7	TGTGCCAGCAGCTTAGAGCCTAGCGAGTTGGTCGAGCAGTACTTC	CASSLEPSELVEQYF
once	TRBV5-1	.	TRBJ1-3	TGCGCCAGCAGCTTGGAGGGCATTACAAACACCATATATTTT	CASSLEGITNTIYF
.	TRBV2	TRBD2	TRBJ2-2	TGTGCCAGCGTCCTGGGACTAGCGGAGAACACCGGGGAGCTGTTTTTT	CASVLGLAENTGELFF
.	TRBV19	TRBD2	TRBJ2-3	TGTGCCAGTAGTAATAAGCCGACTAGCGGGACAGATACGCAGTATTTT	CASSNKPTSGTDTQYF
.	TRBV10-3	TRBD2	TRBJ2-7	TGTGCCATCACTCCGGGACTAGCGGTATACGAGCAGTACTTC	CAITPGLAVYEQYF
.	TRBV25-1	.	TRBJ1-2	TGTGCCAGCAGTGACAGGGCTCTTAGTGGCTACACCTTC	CASSDRALSGYTF
.	TRBV15	.	TRBJ1-5	TGTGCCACCAGCAGAGACCTGGAACAGCCCCAGCATTTT	CATSRDLEQPQHF
.	TRBV4-3	TRBD1	TRBJ1-1	TGCGCCAGCAGCCAAGGGATGGTAACAGGGGGAATGAACACTGAAGCTTTCTTT	CASSQGMVTGGMNTEAFF
.	TRBV27	.	TRBJ2-5	TGTGCCAGCAGTTTATTCTGGGGCCAAGAGACCCAGTACTTC	CASSLFWGQETQYF
once	TRBV9	.	TRBJ1-2	TGTGCCAGCAGCCCCTCGTGGGGAAGCGGCTACACCTTC	CASSPSWGSGYTF
.	TRBV28	.	TRBJ2-7	TGTGCCAGCAGGATCTGGACCGACTCCTACGAGCAGTACTTC	CASRIWTDSYEQYF
few	TRBV9	TRBD2	TRBJ2-2	TGTGCCAGCAGCCTCTCGGGGAGGGAGGAGCTGTTTTTT	CASSLSGREELFF
.	TRBV5-5	TRBD1	TRBJ2-5	TGTGCCAGCAGCAAACAGGGGTACCAAGAGACCCAGTACTTC	CASSKQGYQETQYF
.	TRBV27	TRBD2	TRBJ2-2	TGTGCCAGCAGTACATACCGGACTAGCGAGGGGAACACCGGGGAGCTGTTTTTT	CASSTYRTSEGNTGELFF
.	TRBV5-1	.	TRBJ1-1	TGCGCCAGCAGCTTGGGGGCAGACGCTGAAGCTTTCTTT	CASSLGADAEAFF
.	TRBV6-5	TRBD2	TRBJ2-7	TGTGCCAGCAGTTACTCAGCGGGAGGGATTGTCGTGCAGTACTTC	CASSYSAGGIVVQYF
.	TRBV7-3	.	TRBJ1-1	TGTGCCAGCAGCTTGGGGGGGCTGGAATACACTGAAGCTTTCTTT	CASSLGGLEYTEAFF
.	TRBV27	.	TRBJ1-5	TGTGCCAGCAGTTTATTTGGTATACATAGCAATCAGCCCCAGCATTTT	CASSLFGIHSNQPQHF
.	TRBV7-9	.	TRBJ1-5	TGTGCCAGCAGCCTTGGCGAGAGGCAGCCCCAGCATTTT	CASSLGERQPQHF
once	TRBV28	.	TRBJ2-3	TGTGCCAGCAGCACAGTAGATACGCAGTATTTT	CASSTVDTQYF
.	TRBV2	.	TRBJ2-3	TGTGCCAGCAGTGTGGGTCAGGGCGGCCCTGGGACGCAGTATTTT	CASSVGQGGPGTQYF
.	TRBV7-2	.	TRBJ2-3	TGTGCCAGCAGCTTAACCCCGAGCAGGGGGGGAGATACGCAGTATTTT	CASSLTPSRGGDTQYF
.	TRBV10-3	TRBD2	TRBJ2-1	TGTGCCATCAGGTCGGGAGGGCTCAAGGATAATGAGCAGTTCTTC	CAIRSGGLKDNEQFF
.	TRBV18	.	TRBJ1-2	TGTGCCAGCTCACCTGACGCATTACCAGGCTATGGCTACACCTTC	CASSPDALPGYGYTF
.	TRBV30	TRBD1	TRBJ2-7	TGTGCCTGGGGGACAGGAGCCTACGAGCAGTACTTC	CAWGTGAYEQYF